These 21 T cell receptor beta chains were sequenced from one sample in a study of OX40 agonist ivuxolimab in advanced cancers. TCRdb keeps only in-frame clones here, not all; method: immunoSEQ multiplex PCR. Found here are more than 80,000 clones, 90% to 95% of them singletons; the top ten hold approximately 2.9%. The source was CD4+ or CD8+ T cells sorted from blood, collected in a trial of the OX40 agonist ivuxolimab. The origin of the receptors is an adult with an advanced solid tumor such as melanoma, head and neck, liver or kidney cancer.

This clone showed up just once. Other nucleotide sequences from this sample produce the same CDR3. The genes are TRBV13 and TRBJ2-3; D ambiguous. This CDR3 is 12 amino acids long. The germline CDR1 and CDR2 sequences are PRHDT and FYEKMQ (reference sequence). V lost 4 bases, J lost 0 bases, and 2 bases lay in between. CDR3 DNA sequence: TGTGCCAGCAGCTCTAGCACAGATACGCAGTATTTT. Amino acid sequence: CASSSSTDTQYF. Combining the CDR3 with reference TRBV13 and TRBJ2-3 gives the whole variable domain AAGVIQSPRHLIKEKRETATLKCYPIPRHDTVYWYQQGPGQDPQFLISFYEKMQSDKGSIPDRFSAQQFSDYHSELNMSSLELGDSALYFCASSSSTDTQYFGPGTRLTVL.

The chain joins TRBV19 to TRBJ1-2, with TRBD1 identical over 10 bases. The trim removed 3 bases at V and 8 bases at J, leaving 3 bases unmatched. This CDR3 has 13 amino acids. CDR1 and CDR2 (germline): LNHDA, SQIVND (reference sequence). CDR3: CASSIGTGEGYTF. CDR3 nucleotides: TGTGCCAGTAGTATTGGGACAGGGGAAGGCTACACCTTC.

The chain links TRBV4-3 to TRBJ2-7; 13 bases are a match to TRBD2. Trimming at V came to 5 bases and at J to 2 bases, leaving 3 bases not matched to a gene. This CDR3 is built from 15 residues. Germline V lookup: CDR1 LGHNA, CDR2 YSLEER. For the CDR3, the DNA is TGCGCCAGCAGCTTCGGACTAGCGGGGGCCTACGAGCAGTACTTC. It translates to CASSFGLAGAYEQYF.

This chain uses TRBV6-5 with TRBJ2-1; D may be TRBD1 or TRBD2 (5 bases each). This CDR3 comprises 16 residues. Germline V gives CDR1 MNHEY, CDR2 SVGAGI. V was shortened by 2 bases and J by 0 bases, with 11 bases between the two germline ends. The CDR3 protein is CASSYGTPSSYNEQFF. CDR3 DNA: TGTGCCAGCAGTTACGGGACCCCCAGCTCCTACAATGAGCAGTTCTTC.

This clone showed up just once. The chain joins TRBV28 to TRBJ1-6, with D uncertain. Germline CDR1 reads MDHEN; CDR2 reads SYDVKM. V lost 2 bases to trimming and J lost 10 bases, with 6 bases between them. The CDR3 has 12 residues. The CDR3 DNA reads TGTGCCAGCAGTTTAGGAGGGTCACCCCTCCACTTT. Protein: CASSLGGSPLHF.

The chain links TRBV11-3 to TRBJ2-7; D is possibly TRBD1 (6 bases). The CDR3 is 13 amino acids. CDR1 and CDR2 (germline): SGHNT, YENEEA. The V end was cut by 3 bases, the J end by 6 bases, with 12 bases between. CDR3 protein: CASSFRDTTEQYF. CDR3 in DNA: TGTGCCAGCAGCTTCCGGGACACCACCGAGCAGTACTTC.

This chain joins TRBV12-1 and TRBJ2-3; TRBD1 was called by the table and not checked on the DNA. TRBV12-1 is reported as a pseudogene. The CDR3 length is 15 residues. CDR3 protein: CASRLSSLGPDTQYF. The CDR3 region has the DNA TGTGCCAGCAGGTTGTCCTCGTTGGGGCCAGATACGCAGTATTTT.

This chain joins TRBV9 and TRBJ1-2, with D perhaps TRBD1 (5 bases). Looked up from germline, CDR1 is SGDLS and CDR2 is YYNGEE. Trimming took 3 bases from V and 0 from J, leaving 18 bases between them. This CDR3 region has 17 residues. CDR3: CASSGFGQGLANYGYTF. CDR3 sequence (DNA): TGTGCCAGCAGCGGTTTCGGACAAGGCCTAGCTAACTATGGCTACACCTTC.

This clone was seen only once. CDR3 nucleotide sequence: TGTGCCTCGAGGGACCACTATGGCTACACCTTC. Protein product: CASRDHYGYTF. V gene TRBV30 combines with J gene TRBJ1-2, with D perhaps TRBD1 (5 bases). The CDR3 sequence is 11 residues long. From germline, CDR1 is GTSNPN and CDR2 SVGIG (reference sequence). V was clipped by 7 bases and J by 3 bases, with 9 bases between them. The entire variable domain, with the rest obtained from reference TRBV30 and TRBJ1-2, is as follows: SQTIHQWPATLVQPVGSPLSLECTVEGTSNPNLYWYRQAAGRGLQLLFYSVGIGQISSEVPQNLSASRPQDRQFILSSKKLLLSDSGFYLCASRDHYGYTFGSGTRLTVV.

CDR3 loop: CASSNPDRGKFYEQYF. The CDR3 DNA reads as TGTGCCAGCAGTAATCCGGACAGGGGGAAATTCTACGAGCAGTACTTC. This chain links TRBV28 with TRBJ2-7; TRBD1 aligns across 10 bases. CDR1 and CDR2 from the germline V gene are MDHEN and SYDVKM. Trimming took 5 bases from V and 3 from J; bases not matched to a gene: 10. This CDR3 spans 16 amino acids.

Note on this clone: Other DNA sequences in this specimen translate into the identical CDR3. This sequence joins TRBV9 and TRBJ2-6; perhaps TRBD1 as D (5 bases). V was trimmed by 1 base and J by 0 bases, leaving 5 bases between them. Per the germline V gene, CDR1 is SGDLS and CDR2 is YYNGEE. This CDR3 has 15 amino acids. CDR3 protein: CASSVQGSGANVLTF. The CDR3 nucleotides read TGTGCCAGCAGCGTACAGGGCTCTGGGGCCAACGTCCTGACTTTC. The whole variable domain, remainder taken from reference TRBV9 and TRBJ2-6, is DSGVTQTPKHLITATGQRVTLRCSPRSGDLSVYWYQQSLDQGLQFLIQYYNGEERAKGNILERFSAQQFPDLHSELNLSSLELGDSALYFCASSVQGSGANVLTFGAGSRLTVL.

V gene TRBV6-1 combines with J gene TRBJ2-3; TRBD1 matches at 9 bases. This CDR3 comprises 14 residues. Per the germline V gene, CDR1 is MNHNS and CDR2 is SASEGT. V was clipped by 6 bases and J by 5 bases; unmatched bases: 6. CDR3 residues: CASRETGGVDTQYF. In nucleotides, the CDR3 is TGTGCCAGCAGGGAGACAGGGGGAGTAGATACGCAGTATTTT.

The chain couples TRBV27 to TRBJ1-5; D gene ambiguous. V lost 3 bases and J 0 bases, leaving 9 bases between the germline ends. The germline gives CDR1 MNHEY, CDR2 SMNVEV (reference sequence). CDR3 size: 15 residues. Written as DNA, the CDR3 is TGTGCCAGCAGTTTTGTGGGGTATAGCAATCAGCCCCAGCATTTT. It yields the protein CASSFVGYSNQPQHF.

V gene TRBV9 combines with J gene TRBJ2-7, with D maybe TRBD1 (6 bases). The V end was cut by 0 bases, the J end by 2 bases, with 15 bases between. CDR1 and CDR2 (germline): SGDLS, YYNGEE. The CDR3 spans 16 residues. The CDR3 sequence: CASSVGTGTGTYEQYF. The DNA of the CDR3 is TGTGCCAGCAGCGTAGGCACCGGTACAGGGACCTACGAGCAGTACTTC.

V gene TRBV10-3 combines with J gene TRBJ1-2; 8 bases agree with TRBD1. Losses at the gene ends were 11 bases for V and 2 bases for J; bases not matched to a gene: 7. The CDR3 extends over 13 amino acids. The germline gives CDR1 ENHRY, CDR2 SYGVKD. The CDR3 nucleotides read TGTGCCGTGGGACAGGTGGTCAACTATGGCTACACCTTC. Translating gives CAVGQVVNYGYTF.

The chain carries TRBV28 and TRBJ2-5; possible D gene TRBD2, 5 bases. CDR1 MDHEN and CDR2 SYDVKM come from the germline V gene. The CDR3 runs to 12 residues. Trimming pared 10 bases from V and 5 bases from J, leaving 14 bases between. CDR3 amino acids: CATRHWEETQYF. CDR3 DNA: TGTGCCACCCGACACTGGGAGGAGACCCAGTACTTC.

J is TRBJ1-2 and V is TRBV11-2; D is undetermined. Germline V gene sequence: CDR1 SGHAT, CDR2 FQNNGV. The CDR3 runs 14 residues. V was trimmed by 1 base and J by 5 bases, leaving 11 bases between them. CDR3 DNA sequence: TGTGCCAGCAGCTTAGGTCCAGGAGGGTATGGCTACACCTTC. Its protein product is CASSLGPGGYGYTF.

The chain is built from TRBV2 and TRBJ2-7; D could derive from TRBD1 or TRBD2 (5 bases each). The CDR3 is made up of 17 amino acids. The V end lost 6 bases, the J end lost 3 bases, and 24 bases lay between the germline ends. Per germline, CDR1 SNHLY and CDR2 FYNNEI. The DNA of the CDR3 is TGTGCCAGCAGACCGGGACCTGCACCTGGTTTTAGCTACGAGCAGTACTTC. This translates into CASRPGPAPGFSYEQYF.

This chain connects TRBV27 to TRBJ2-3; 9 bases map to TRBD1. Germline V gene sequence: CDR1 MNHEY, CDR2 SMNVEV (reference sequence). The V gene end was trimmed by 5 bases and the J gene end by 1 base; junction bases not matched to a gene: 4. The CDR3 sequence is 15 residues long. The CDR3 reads CASSRDRVGTDTQYF. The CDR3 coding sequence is TGTGCCAGCAGTAGGGACAGGGTAGGCACAGATACGCAGTATTTT.

The CDR3 DNA sequence: TGCGCCAGCAGCCCAGCGACAGGGTCAGATACGCAGTATTTT. This sequence encodes CASSPATGSDTQYF. The chain has TRBV4-1 and TRBJ2-3; 7 positions match TRBD1. Losses at the gene ends were 4 bases for V and 4 bases for J; bases not matched to a gene: 5. Germline lookup yields CDR1 MGHRA and CDR2 YSYEKL. The CDR3 has 14 amino acids.

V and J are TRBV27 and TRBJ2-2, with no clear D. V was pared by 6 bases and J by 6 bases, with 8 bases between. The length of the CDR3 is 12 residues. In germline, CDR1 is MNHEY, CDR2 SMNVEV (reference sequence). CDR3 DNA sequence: TGTGCCAGCAGGTCGGGTCCCGGGGAGCTGTTTTTT. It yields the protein CASRSGPGELFF.